This TCR beta chain was observed in a study of blood T cell repertoires in COVID-19. The CDR3 is 16 amino acids. The germline gives CDR1 SGHKS, CDR2 YYEKEE (reference sequence). J was trimmed by 6 bases and V by 1 base; bases with no gene match: 13. Authors' methods: For nucleated cells, counts were estimated from reference gene primer amplification. Sequenced by immunoSEQ multiplex PCR; TCRdb stores in-frame clones only, minus some. The DNA was the basis for D and trimming; V, J and clone size are from that table. The table includes roughly 250,000 clones, approximately 80% detected once. The chain has TRBV5-5 and TRBJ2-7, with TRBD1 matching 7 bases. The specimen sequenced was peripheral blood. The TCR was taken from a woman between 40 and 55 years old with active or convalescent COVID-19. The chain's CDR3 is CASSLTQPGQRVEQYV. The DNA for the CDR3 is TGTGCCAGCAGCTTGACCCAACCGGGACAGAGGGTCGAGCAGTACGTC.